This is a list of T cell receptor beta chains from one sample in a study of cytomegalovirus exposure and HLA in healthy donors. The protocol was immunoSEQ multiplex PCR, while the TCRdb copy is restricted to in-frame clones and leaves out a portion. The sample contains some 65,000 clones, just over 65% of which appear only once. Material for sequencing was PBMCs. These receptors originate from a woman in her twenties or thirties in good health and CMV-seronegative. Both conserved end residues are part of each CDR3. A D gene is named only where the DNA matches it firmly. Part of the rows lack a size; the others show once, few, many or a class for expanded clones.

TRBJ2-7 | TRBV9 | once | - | TGTGCCAGCAGCGACGGAGTGCAGGAGCAGTACTTC | CASSDGVQEQYF
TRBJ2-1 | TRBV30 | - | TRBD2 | TGTGCCTGGAGTGAAAGTGTAGCGGGGGGGCCGAGTGGTGAGCAGTTCTTC | CAWSESVAGGPSGEQFF
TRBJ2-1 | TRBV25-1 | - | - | TGTGCCAGCAGCTCAGGAGGGGCCCCCTACAATGAGCAGTTCTTC | CASSSGGAPYNEQFF
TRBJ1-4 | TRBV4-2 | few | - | TGTGCCAGCAGCCAAGCCGTGGGCGAGGGTAATGAAAAACTGTTTTTT | CASSQAVGEGNEKLFF
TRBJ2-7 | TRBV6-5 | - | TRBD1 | TGTGCCAGCAGTTGGGACAGGGCGGCCTACGAGCAGTACTTC | CASSWDRAAYEQYF
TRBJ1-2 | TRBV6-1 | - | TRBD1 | TGTGCCAGCAGCGCCGGGACAGCTTTATATGGCTACACCTTC | CASSAGTALYGYTF
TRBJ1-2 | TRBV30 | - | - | TGTGCCTGCGCCCGGGGGAACTATGGCTACACCTTC | CACARGNYGYTF
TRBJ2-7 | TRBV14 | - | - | TGTGCCAGCAGCCAATCTTCGTATTCCGAGCAGTACTTC | CASSQSSYSEQYF
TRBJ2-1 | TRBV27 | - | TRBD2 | TGTGCCAGGAGACCGGGACTATGGCTGTTCTTC | CARRPGLWLFF
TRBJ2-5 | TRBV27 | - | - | TGTGCCAGCAGTTTATCTGTTGCCCAGGGCCGGGTTGGAGAGACCCAGTACTTC | CASSLSVAQGRVGETQYF
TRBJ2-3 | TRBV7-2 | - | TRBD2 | TGTGCCAGCAGCTTAGCGTTAGGCGGGGGGGTTAGCACAGATACGCAGTATTTT | CASSLALGGGVSTDTQYF
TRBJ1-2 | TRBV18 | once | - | TGTGCCAGCTCATCAGGGCAGAACTATGGCTACACCTTC | CASSSGQNYGYTF
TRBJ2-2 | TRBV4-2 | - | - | TGTGCCAGCAGCCAAGATAGTGTTGAGGATAACACCGGGGAGCTGTTTTTT | CASSQDSVEDNTGELFF
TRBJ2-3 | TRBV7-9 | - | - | TGTGCCAGCAGCCATGGGGCAAGTAGCACAGATACGCAGTATTTT | CASSHGASSTDTQYF
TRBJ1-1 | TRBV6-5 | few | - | TGTGCCAGCAGAATGGGACAGAACACTGAAGCTTTCTTT | CASRMGQNTEAFF